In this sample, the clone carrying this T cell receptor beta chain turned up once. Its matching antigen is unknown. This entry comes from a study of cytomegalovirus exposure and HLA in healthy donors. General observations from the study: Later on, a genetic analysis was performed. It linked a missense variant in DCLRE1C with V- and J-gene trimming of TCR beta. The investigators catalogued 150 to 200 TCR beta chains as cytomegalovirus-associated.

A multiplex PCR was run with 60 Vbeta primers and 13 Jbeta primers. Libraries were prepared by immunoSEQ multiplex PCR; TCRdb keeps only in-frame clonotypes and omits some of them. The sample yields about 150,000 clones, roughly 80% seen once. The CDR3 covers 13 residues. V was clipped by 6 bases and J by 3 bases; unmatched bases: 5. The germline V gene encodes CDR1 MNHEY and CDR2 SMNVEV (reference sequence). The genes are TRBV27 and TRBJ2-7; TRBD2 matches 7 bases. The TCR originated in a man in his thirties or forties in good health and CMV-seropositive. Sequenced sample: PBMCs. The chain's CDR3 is CASRRLADYEQYF. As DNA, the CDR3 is TGTGCCAGCAGAAGGCTAGCGGACTACGAGCAGTACTTC.